Here is one T cell receptor (beta chain) with its context. Antigen specificity is unknown. Primers included in the PCR were 60 Vbeta and 13 Jbeta primers. Measured with immunoSEQ multiplex PCR; TCRdb has only the in-frame clones, and not every one. The sample totals over 110,000 clones; its top ten clones hold approximately 1%. This sample was included in a study of cytomegalovirus exposure and HLA in healthy donors. Study details: Of the donors genotyped, several hundred in all, 80% to 85% fell in the Caucasian-associated ancestry cluster.

The CDR3 spans 16 residues. With 3 bases removed from V and 0 bases from J, the gap between germline ends came to 14 bases. From germline, CDR1 is MNHNS and CDR2 SASEGT. The study, taken as a whole, reports: A later analysis linked a missense DCLRE1C variant to TCR beta V- and J-gene trimming.

The receptor was isolated from a male donor in good health and CMV-seronegative. The chain is built from TRBV6-1 and TRBJ1-2; D unclear. The sample taken for sequencing was PBMCs. CDR3 coding DNA: TGTGCCAGCAGTGATAGGTCCAGGCCTTCTAACTATGGCTACACCTTC. Residues: CASSDRSRPSNYGYTF.